What follows are 14 T cell receptor beta chains derived from one specimen sequenced in a study of tumour-infiltrating T cells in Burkitt lymphoma. The protocol was immunoSEQ multiplex PCR, while the TCRdb copy is restricted to in-frame clones and leaves out a portion. There are approximately 1,500 clones in the sample; more than 75% occur only once, and around 4.5% lies in the top ten. Sequencing was carried out using tumor tissue. The receptors originated from a human donor with Burkitt lymphoma.

Worth noting for this clone: The junction shows a germline mismatch at one end, possibly a read error. This chain uses TRBV19 with TRBJ1-2, with D uncertain. The CDR3 consists of 14 residues. Germline V gives CDR1 LNHDA, CDR2 SQIVND (reference sequence). The CDR3 DNA sequence: TGTGTCAGTAGTTTTGTACTTAGGGACTATGGCTACACCTTC. Translating it yields CVSSFVLRDYGYTF.

This chain connects TRBV9 to TRBJ1-4; 7 bases map to TRBD1. V was pared by 4 bases and J by 8 bases, with 11 bases of the junction left unmatched. The CDR3 sequence is 15 residues long. Germline lookup yields CDR1 SGDLS and CDR2 YYNGEE. The CDR3: CASSPYRGSGEKLFF. The CDR3 DNA is TGTGCCAGCAGCCCCTACAGGGGATCTGGGGAAAAACTGTTTTTT.

The table lists this clone with a count of one. The J gene is TRBJ2-1, the V gene TRBV14, with D possibly matching TRBD1 (5 bases). The germline V gene encodes CDR1 SGHDN and CDR2 FVKESK. V lost 1 base and J 9 bases, leaving 10 bases between the germline ends. The CDR3 extends over 13 amino acids. The CDR3 sequence is CASSQVRASEQFF. In nucleotides, the CDR3 is TGTGCCAGCAGCCAAGTCAGGGCGAGTGAGCAGTTCTTC.

The V and J genes are TRBV13 and TRBJ2-1, with 10 bases lining up with TRBD2. With V trimmed by 5 bases and J by 4 bases, 8 bases remained unmatched. This CDR3 has 16 residues. The germline V gene has CDR1 PRHDT and CDR2 FYEKMQ (reference sequence). The CDR3 nucleotides read TGTGCCAGCAGCGAAGCGGGAGGGACACTATACAATGAGCAGTTCTTC. Amino acid sequence: CASSEAGGTLYNEQFF.

The DNA for the CDR3 is TGCGCCAGCAGCCAAGTCATGGAGGGTCCCTACGAGCAGTACTTC. Amino acid sequence: CASSQVMEGPYEQYF. J is TRBJ2-7 and V is TRBV4-1, with D maybe TRBD2 (6 bases). Germline CDR1 MGHRA, CDR2 YSYEKL. The CDR3 has 15 amino acids. V lost 1 base to trimming and J lost 2 bases, with 12 bases between them.

This clone has only a few counts. The sample holds other DNA sequences that translate to the same CDR3. This chain uses TRBV6-5 with TRBJ1-2; 8 bases are a match to TRBD1. Looked up from germline, CDR1 is MNHEY and CDR2 is SVGAGI. The V and J ends lost 6 bases and 6 bases, in that order; junction bases with no gene match: 6. The CDR3 sequence is 13 residues long. The CDR3 loop is CASSEDRVNGYTF. As DNA, the CDR3 is TGTGCCAGCAGCGAGGACAGGGTTAATGGCTACACCTTC.

On this clone: One junction end does not reproduce the germline sequence, and a read error may be involved. The V gene is TRBV2, the J gene TRBJ2-3; 9 positions match TRBD2. This CDR3 has 19 amino acids. In germline, CDR1 is SNHLY, CDR2 FYNNEI. CDR3 region: CANSRPGSSGMTSTDTQYF. As DNA, the CDR3 is TGTGCCAACAGTAGACCCGGCTCTAGCGGGATGACTAGCACAGATACGCAGTATTTT.

The V and J genes are TRBV12-5 and TRBJ1-1; 9 positions match TRBD1. The V segment lost 5 bases and the J segment 4 bases; nucleotides outside the gene matches: 2. In germline, CDR1 is LGHNT, CDR2 FRNRAP. The CDR3 contains 13 residues. The CDR3 DNA reads as TGTGCTAGTGGTATGACAGGGGGCACTGAAGCTTTCTTT. Protein: CASGMTGGTEAFF.

This clone was detected once. The chain employs TRBV6-5 and TRBJ1-5, with D hard to call. The CDR3 length is 13 residues. Deletions cut 10 bases from V and 4 bases from J, with 14 bases between. Looked up from germline, CDR1 is MNHEY and CDR2 is SVGAGI. CDR3 protein: CATGLRQNQPQHF. The CDR3, as DNA: TGTGCCACCGGGCTGAGGCAGAATCAGCCCCAGCATTTT.

This rearrangement joins TRBV19 to TRBJ1-4, with TRBD1 matching over 8 bases. V shed 5 bases and J 14 bases; nucleotides not matched to a gene: 4. The CDR3 is made up of 11 amino acids. Germline CDR1 is LNHDA and CDR2 is SQIVND (reference sequence). CDR3 nucleotides: TGTGCCAGTAGTCCAGGGGGCATTCTGTTTTTT. Protein: CASSPGGILFF.

This clone came up a few times. CDR3 amino acids: CASSYGGGDQPQHF. CDR3 DNA sequence: TGTGCCAGCAGTTACGGGGGGGGCGATCAGCCCCAGCATTTT. This rearrangement joins TRBV6-5 to TRBJ1-5; D might be TRBD1 (6 bases). Germline CDR1 and CDR2: MNHEY and SVGAGI. This CDR3 region has 14 residues. V was shortened by 2 bases and J by 5 bases, with 10 bases between the two germline ends.

DNA for the CDR3: TGTGCCAGCAATGACTATAGCAATCAGCCCCAGCATTTT. Translated, it gives CASNDYSNQPQHF. V is TRBV2 and J is TRBJ1-5; unclear D gene. V dropped 7 bases and J dropped 0 bases, with 7 bases sitting between them. The CDR3 has 13 residues. The germline V gene encodes CDR1 SNHLY and CDR2 FYNNEI.

CDR3 coding DNA: TGTGCCTGGAGTGTTGCAATAGCGGGAGGTTTTGGGGCCAACGTCCTGACTTTC. It is translated as CAWSVAIAGGFGANVLTF. The V and J genes are TRBV30 and TRBJ2-6; 10 bases agree with TRBD2. The CDR3 contains 18 residues. V lost 0 bases and J lost 3; bases outside the gene matches: 8. Germline CDR1 is GTSNPN and CDR2 is SVGIG (reference sequence).

As to this clone: The same CDR3 also results from other DNA sequences found in this sample. The chain uses TRBV9 and TRBJ2-1; TRBD2 aligns across 10 bases. This CDR3 has 15 amino acids. The germline V gene has CDR1 SGDLS and CDR2 YYNGEE. V lost 0 bases, J lost 5 bases, and 2 bases stayed unmatched. CDR3 in DNA: TGTGCCAGCAGCGTAGGCCTAGCGGGAGACAATGAGCAGTTCTTC. It codes for CASSVGLAGDNEQFF.